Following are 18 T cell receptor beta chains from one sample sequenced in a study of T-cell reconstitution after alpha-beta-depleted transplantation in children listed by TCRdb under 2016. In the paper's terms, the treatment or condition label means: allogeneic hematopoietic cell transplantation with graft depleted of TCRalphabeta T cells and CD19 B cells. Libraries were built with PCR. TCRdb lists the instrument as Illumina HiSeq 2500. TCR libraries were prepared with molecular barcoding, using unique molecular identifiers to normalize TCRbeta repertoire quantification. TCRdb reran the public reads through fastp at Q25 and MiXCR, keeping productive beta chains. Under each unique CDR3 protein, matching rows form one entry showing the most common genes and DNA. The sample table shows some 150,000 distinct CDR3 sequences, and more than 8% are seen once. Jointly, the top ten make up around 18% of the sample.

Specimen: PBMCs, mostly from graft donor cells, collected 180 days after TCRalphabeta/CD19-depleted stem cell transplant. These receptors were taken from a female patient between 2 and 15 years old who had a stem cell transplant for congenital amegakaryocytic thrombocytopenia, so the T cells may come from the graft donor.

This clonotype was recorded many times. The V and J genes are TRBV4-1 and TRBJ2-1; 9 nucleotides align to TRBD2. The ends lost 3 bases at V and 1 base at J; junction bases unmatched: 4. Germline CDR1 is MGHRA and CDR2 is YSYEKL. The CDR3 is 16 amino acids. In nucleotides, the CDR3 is TGCGCCAGCAGCCAGGGCCTAGCGGGATCCTACAATGAGCAGTTCTTC. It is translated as CASSQGLAGSYNEQFF.

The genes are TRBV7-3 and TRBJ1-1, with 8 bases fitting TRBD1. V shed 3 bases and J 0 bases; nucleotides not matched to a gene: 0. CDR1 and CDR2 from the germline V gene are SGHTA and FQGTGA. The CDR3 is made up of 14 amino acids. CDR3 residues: CASSLTGVNTEAFF. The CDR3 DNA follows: TGTGCCAGCAGCTTGACAGGGGTGAACACTGAAGCTTTCTTT.

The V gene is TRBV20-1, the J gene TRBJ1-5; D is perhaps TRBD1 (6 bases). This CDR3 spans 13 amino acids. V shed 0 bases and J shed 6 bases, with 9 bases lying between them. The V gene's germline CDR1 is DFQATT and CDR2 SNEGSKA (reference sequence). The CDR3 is CSARDRGPQPQHF. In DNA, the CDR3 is TGCAGTGCTAGAGATCGGGGGCCTCAGCCCCAGCATTTT.

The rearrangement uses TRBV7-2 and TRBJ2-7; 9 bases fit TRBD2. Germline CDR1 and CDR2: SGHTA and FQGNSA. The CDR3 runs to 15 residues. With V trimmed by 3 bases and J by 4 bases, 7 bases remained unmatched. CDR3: CASSFGSGSWYEQYF. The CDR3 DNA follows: TGTGCCAGCAGCTTTGGTAGCGGGAGTTGGTACGAGCAGTACTTC.

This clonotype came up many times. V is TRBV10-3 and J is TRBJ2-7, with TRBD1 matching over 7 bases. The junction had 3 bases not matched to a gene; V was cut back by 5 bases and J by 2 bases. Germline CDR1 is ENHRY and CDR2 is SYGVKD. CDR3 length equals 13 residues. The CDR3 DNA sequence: TGTGCCATCAGTCCTGGACAGGCCTACGAGCAGTACTTC. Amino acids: CAISPGQAYEQYF.

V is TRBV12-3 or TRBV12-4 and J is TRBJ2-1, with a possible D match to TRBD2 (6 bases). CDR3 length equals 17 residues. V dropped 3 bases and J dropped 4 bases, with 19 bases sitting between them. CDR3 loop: CASSLVPPSGRYNEQFF. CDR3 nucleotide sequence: TGTGCCAGCAGTTTGGTCCCCCCAAGTGGGAGGTACAATGAGCAGTTCTTC.

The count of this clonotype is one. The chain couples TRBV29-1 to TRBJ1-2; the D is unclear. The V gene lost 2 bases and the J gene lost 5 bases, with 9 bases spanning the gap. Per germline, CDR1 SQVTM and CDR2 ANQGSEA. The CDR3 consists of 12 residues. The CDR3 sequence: CSVENRVYGYTF. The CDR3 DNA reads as TGCAGCGTTGAAAATCGAGTATATGGCTACACCTTC.

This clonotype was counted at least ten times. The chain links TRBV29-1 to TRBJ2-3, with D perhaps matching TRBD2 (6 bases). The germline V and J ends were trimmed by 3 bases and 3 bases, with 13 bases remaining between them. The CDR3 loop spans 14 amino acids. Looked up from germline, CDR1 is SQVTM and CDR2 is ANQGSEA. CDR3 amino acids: CSVDTDGGTDTQYF. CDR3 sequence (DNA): TGCAGCGTTGATACGGACGGGGGTACAGATACGCAGTATTTT.

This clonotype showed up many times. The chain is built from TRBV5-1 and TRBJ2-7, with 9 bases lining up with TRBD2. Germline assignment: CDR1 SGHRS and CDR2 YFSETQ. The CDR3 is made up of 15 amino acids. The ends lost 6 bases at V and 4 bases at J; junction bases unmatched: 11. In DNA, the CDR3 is TGCGCCAGCACCACGGACGCGACTAGCGGATACGAGCAGTACTTC. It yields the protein CASTTDATSGYEQYF.

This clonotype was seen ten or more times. This chain's CDR3 is CASGVGVGANSPLHF. In nucleotides, the CDR3 is TGTGCCAGCGGCGTGGGGGTCGGCGCTAATTCACCCCTCCACTTT. This chain uses TRBV3-1 with TRBJ1-6, with D perhaps TRBD1 (5 bases). There are 15 residues in the CDR3. Germline V gives CDR1 LGHDT, CDR2 YNNKEL (reference sequence). V was clipped by 8 bases and J by 6 bases, with 17 bases between them.

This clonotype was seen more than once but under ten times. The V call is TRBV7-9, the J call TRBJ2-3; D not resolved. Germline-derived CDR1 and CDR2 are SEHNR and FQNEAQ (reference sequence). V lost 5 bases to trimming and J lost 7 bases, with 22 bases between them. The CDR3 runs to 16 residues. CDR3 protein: CASSPTPPPFRNTQYF. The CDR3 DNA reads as TGTGCCAGCAGCCCCACTCCCCCCCCTTTTAGGAATACGCAGTATTTT.

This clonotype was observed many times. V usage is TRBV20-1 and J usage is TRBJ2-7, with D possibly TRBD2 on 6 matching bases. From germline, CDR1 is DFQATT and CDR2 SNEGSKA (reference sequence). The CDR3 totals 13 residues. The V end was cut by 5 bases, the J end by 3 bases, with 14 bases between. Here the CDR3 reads CSAPGLSFYEQYF. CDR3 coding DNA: TGCAGTGCTCCAGGACTATCCTTCTACGAGCAGTACTTC.

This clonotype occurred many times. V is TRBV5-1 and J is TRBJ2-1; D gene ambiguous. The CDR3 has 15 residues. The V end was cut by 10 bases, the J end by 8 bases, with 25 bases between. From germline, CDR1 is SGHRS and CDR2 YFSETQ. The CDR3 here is CAGAKIGSGLDEQFF. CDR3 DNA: TGCGCCGGAGCTAAAATTGGGTCCGGGTTAGATGAGCAGTTCTTC.

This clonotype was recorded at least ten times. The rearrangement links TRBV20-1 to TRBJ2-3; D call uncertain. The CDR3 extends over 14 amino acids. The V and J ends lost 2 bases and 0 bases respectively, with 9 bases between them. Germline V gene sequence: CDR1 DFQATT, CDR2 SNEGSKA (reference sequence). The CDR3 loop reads CSARIGFSTDTQYF. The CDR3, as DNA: TGCAGTGCTAGAATTGGGTTCAGCACAGATACGCAGTATTTT.

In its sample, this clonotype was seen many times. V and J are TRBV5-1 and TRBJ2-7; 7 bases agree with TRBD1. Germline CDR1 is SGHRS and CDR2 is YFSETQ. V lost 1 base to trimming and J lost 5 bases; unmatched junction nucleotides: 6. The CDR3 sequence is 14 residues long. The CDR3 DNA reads TGCGCCAGCAGCTTGTCAGGGGGTCGTAACGAGCAGTACTTC. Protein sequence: CASSLSGGRNEQYF.

CDR3 DNA sequence: TGTGCCAGCAGTGCCGGGACTAGGTTAGAGACCCAGTACTTC. It encodes CASSAGTRLETQYF. The V call is TRBV2, the J call TRBJ2-5; 8 bases are shared with TRBD2. Per the germline V gene, CDR1 is SNHLY and CDR2 is FYNNEI. Unmatched junction bases numbered 5, after V lost 4 bases and J lost 4 bases. This CDR3 comprises 14 residues.

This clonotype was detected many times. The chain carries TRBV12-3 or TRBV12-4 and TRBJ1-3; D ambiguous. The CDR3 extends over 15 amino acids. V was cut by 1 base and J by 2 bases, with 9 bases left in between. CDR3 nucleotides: TGTGCCAGCAGTTTAGTAGGCGGGACTGGAAACACCATATATTTT. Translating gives CASSLVGGTGNTIYF.

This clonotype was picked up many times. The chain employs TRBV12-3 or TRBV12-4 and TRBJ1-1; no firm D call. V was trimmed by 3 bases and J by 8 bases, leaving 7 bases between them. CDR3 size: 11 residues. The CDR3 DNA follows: TGTGCCAGCAGTTTGCTTGGGGAAGCTTTCTTT. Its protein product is CASSLLGEAFF.